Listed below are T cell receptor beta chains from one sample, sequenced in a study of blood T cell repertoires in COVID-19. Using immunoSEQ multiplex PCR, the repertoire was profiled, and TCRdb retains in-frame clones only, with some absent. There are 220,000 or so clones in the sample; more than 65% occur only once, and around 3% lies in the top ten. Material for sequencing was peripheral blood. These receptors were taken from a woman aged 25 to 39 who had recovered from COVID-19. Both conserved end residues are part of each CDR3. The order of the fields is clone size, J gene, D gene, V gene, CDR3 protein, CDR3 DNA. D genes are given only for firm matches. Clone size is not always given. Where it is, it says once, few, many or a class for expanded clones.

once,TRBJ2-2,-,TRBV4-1,CASSPQGSGTGELFF,TGCGCCAGCAGCCCGCAGGGGAGTGGCACCGGGGAGCTGTTTTTT
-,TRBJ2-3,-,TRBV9,CASSVLELTDTQYF,TGTGCCAGCAGCGTTTTAGAGCTCACAGATACGCAGTATTTT
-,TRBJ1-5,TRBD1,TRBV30,CAWSVGTGNQPQHF,TGTGCCTGGAGTGTAGGGACAGGGAATCAGCCCCAGCATTTT
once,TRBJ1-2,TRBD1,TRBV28,CASLVRGNYGYTF,TGTGCCAGCCTCGTCAGGGGGAACTATGGCTACACCTTC
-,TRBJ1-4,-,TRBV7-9,CASSLPGQGTEKLFF,TGTGCCAGCAGCTTACCTGGGCAGGGAACTGAAAAACTGTTTTTT
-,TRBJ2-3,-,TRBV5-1,CASSLGGGWDTQYF,TGCGCCAGCAGCTTGGGTGGTGGCTGGGATACGCAGTATTTT
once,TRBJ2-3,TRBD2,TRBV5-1,CASSGIAGGQTDTQYF,TGCGCCAGCAGCGGAATAGCGGGAGGGCAGACAGATACGCAGTATTTT
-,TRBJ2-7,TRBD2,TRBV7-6,CASSLATSGRGSEQYF,TGTGCCAGCAGCTTAGCCACTAGCGGGAGAGGGAGCGAGCAGTACTTC
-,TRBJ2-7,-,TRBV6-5,CASSYVDTPPYEQYF,TGTGCCAGCAGTTACGTCGACACCCCTCCCTACGAGCAGTACTTC
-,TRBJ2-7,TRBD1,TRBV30,CAWSADRGLYEQYF,TGTGCCTGGAGTGCGGACAGGGGGCTGTACGAGCAGTACTTC
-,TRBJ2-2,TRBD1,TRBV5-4,CASSTSGQGPGELFF,TGTGCCAGCAGCACATCGGGACAGGGGCCCGGGGAGCTGTTTTTT
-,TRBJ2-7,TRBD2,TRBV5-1,CASALEGLAGGEQYF,TGCGCCAGCGCCCTCGAAGGACTAGCGGGGGGTGAGCAGTACTTC
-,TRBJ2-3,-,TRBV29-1,CSDAQGSTDTQYF,TGCAGCGATGCACAGGGAAGCACAGATACGCAGTATTTT
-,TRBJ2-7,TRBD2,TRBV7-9,CASSPQSGLAGGTHEQYF,TGTGCCAGCAGCCCCCAATCGGGACTAGCGGGAGGTACCCACGAGCAGTACTTC
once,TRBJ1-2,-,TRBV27,CASSLFGGDYGYTF,TGTGCCAGCAGTTTATTCGGGGGTGACTATGGCTACACCTTC
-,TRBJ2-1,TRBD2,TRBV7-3,CASSPAGLGYPEQFF,TGTGCCAGCAGCCCCGCGGGACTAGGGTATCCTGAGCAGTTCTTC
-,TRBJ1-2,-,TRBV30,CAWPGGGSYGYTF,TGTGCCTGGCCCGGCGGAGGGAGCTATGGCTACACCTTC
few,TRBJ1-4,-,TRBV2,CASRNRAEKLFF,TGTGCCAGCAGGAACAGGGCTGAAAAACTGTTTTTT
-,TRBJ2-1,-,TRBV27,CASWGTGLPSFF,TGTGCCAGCTGGGGAACAGGATTGCCTTCCTTCTTC
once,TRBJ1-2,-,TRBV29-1,CSVEDRRTNYGYTF,TGCAGCGTTGAAGATCGTAGAACTAACTATGGCTACACCTTC